This T cell receptor beta chain was found in a study of cytomegalovirus exposure and HLA in healthy donors. General study points: In vitro testing confirmed a few CMV-associated chains as specific for CMV antigens.

Measured with immunoSEQ multiplex PCR; TCRdb has only the in-frame clones, and not every one. This sample has roughly 43,000 clones; roughly 93% occur once, and the top ten carry over 2%. V shed 3 bases and J 3 bases; nucleotides not matched to a gene: 5. The germline CDR1 and CDR2 sequences are MNHEY and SMNVEV (reference sequence). The CDR3 sequence is 16 residues long. Worth noting for this clone: What it binds is not known.

What was sequenced was PBMCs. This rearrangement joins TRBV27 to TRBJ2-3, with 11 bases lining up with TRBD2. The TCR sequence derives from a woman aged 18-29 years in good health and CMV-seronegative. The CDR3 bases are TGTGCCAGCAGTTTGACTAGCGGGACCCTGACAGATACGCAGTATTTT. Residues: CASSLTSGTLTDTQYF.